The entry that follows covers one T cell receptor (beta chain) sequence. This CDR3 spans 15 amino acids. Germline V lookup: CDR1 SGHAT, CDR2 FQNNGV. J was trimmed by 8 bases and V by 5 bases; bases with no gene match: 9. Authors' data handling: For nucleated cells, counts were estimated from reference gene primer amplification. The assay was immunoSEQ multiplex PCR, and TCRdb's table has in-frame clones only and misses some. That table is the source of V, J and clone size, and D and trimming were worked out from the DNA. Among 85,000 to 100,000 clones listed, about 86% were seen once. This specimen comes from a study of blood T cell repertoires in COVID-19. Overall study context: There were acute and convalescent COVID-19 samples, and they came from the United States, Italy and Spain. In each case, the material was cDNA or gDNA derived from T cells, B-cell-depleted T cells, or PBMCs.

The TCR comes from a woman aged 60-75 years in a cohort sampled during active or convalescent COVID-19. The sample was peripheral blood. The gene calls are TRBV11-2 and TRBJ1-6; TRBD1 agrees at 7 bases. DNA for the CDR3: TGTGCCAGCAGCCCAACAGACAGGGATGATTCACCCCTCCACTTT. Its translation: CASSPTDRDDSPLHF. Variable domain in full (rest from reference TRBV11-2 and TRBJ1-6): EAGVAQSPRYKIIEKRQSVAFWCNPISGHATLYWYQQILGQGPKLLIQFQNNGVVDDSQLPKDRFSAERLKGVDSTLKIQPAKLEDSAVYLCASSPTDRDDSPLHFGNGTRLTVT.